This record looks at one T cell receptor beta chain sequence and its context. Its antigen remains unknown. Other nucleotide sequences in the sample specify the same CDR3. V was clipped by 0 bases and J by 3 bases, with 8 bases between them. Germline lookup yields CDR1 LNHNV and CDR2 YYDKDF (reference sequence). The CDR3 is 14 residues long. The record originates from a study of cytomegalovirus exposure and HLA in healthy donors. Study-level points and caveats: Accounts indicate the classifier identified cytomegalovirus status with strong specificity and sensitivity.

Use of 60 Vbeta and 13 Jbeta primers characterized the PCR. Per the original methods: Tens of millions of unique TCR beta chains, around 10 million of them shared, were counted by a later analysis. Clones were read by immunoSEQ multiplex PCR, and TCRdb kept only the in-frame ones, dropping some. V, J and clone size derive from that table, while D and trimming were established from the DNA sequence. The sample has around 170,000 clones; roughly 80% are singletons. This clonotype was sampled from a woman between 45 and 60 years old in good health and CMV-seronegative. The sequenced sample consisted of PBMCs. The chain is built from TRBV15 and TRBJ1-2; the D gene is possibly TRBD1 (5 bases). CDR3 nucleotide sequence: TGTGCCACCAGCAGAGATGCAGGGCACTATGGCTACACCTTC. Translation gives CATSRDAGHYGYTF.